The following is a TCR beta chain sequence with its context. Its antigen is unidentified. The CDR3 extends over 14 amino acids. CDR1 is LNHDA and CDR2 is SQIVND in the germline V gene (reference sequence). V lost 6 bases, J lost 6 bases, and 15 bases lay in between. This record comes from a study of CD8 T cells in ankylosing spondylitis. General study points: In ankylosing spondylitis blood, a motif of about eight highly homologous TCR beta variants appeared characteristic. The authors reported significant enrichment of disease-linked clones in matched ankylosing spondylitis synovial fluid. Before this, some motif variants had been reported in reactive arthritis synovial fluid and blood.

In making TCR beta libraries, quantitative 5'-RACE with molecular barcodes was used. TCRdb analysed the 5' RACE reads with MiXCR anew, one entry per CDR3 protein. The table lists some 140,000 distinct CDR3 sequences, under 20% of them singletons. The sample taken for sequencing was blood, either unsorted or a sorted T cell fraction (not recorded which). The TCR originated in a male donor with ankylosing spondylitis. This chain connects TRBV19 to TRBJ2-1; TRBD1 might be the D (6 bases). The CDR3 DNA follows: TGTGCCAGTAGCTACAGGGTATTCGGCAATGAGCAGTTCTTC. Protein: CASSYRVFGNEQFF. The full variable domain, its missing parts supplied by reference TRBV19 and TRBJ2-1, is DGGITQSPKYLFRKEGQNVTLSCEQNLNHDAMYWYRQDPGQGLRLIYYSQIVNDFQKGDIAEGYSVSREKKESFPLTVTSAQKNPTAFYLCASSYRVFGNEQFFGPGTRLTVL.